The 13 T cell receptor beta chains in this list originate from one sample, sequenced in a study of blood T cell repertoires in COVID-19. The assay was immunoSEQ multiplex PCR, and TCRdb's table has in-frame clones only and misses some. The sample records around 250,000 clones, approximately 90% being singletons. Sequencing input: PBMCs or T cells enriched from blood (not recorded which). These receptors all stem from a woman younger than 45 who had recovered from COVID-19.

A word on this clone: This CDR3 fails to terminate in the conserved phenylalanine or tryptophan, so it likely reflects a read error. The DNA is omitted, as the CDR3 cannot be located on it reliably, and the CDR3 follows TCRdb's listing. The J gene is TRBJ1-1, the V gene TRBV19; the DNA was not compared with TRBD1, the D call given in the table. Counting both end residues, the CDR3 totals 13 amino acids. Germline CDR1 and CDR2: LNHDA and SQIVND (reference sequence). CDR3 residues: CASKIPGQGAPVL.

The chain recombines TRBV24-1 with TRBJ1-3, with 8 bases that match TRBD1. J gave up 2 bases and V 3 bases, and 8 bases lay outside the gene matches. The CDR3 contains 17 residues. Germline lookup yields CDR1 KGHDR and CDR2 SFDVKD. The CDR3 reads CATSDPRTGTAGNTIYF. The CDR3 region has the DNA TGTGCCACCAGTGATCCCCGGACAGGGACAGCTGGAAACACCATATATTTT.

The V and J genes are TRBV10-3 and TRBJ1-2; D is possibly TRBD1 (6 bases). Germline V gives CDR1 ENHRY, CDR2 SYGVKD. Deletions cut 0 bases from V and 4 bases from J, with 15 bases between. This CDR3 is 16 amino acids long. CDR3 in DNA: TGTGCCATCAGTGAGTCGGGGGCGCCGGGTTTCTATGGCTACACCTTC. Its protein product is CAISESGAPGFYGYTF.

This rearrangement joins TRBV7-2 to TRBJ1-2; D perhaps matches TRBD1 (5 bases). CDR3 length: 17 amino acids. Trimming left V 5 bases short and J 0 bases short, with 19 bases between. Per germline, CDR1 SGHTA and CDR2 FQGNSA. The CDR3 loop reads CASSKVQVPIANYGYTF. In DNA, the CDR3 is TGTGCCAGCAGCAAAGTACAGGTCCCTATAGCTAACTATGGCTACACCTTC.

V usage is TRBV12-3 or TRBV12-4 and J usage is TRBJ2-7, with D possibly TRBD2 on 6 matching bases. This CDR3 has 13 residues. Trimming removed 3 bases at V and 3 bases at J, with 9 bases between. The CDR3 spells CASSFGGIYEQYF. The CDR3 coding sequence is TGTGCCAGCAGTTTCGGGGGAATCTACGAGCAGTACTTC.

This clone showed up just a few times. The chain uses TRBV5-6 and TRBJ1-5; 8 bases map to TRBD1. CDR3 length: 13 amino acids. J was trimmed by 7 bases and V by 2 bases; bases with no gene match: 2. The germline V gene has CDR1 SGHDT and CDR2 YYEEEE. The CDR3 spells CASSLGQGQPQHF. In DNA, the CDR3 is TGTGCCAGCAGCTTAGGACAGGGACAGCCCCAGCATTTT.

V is TRBV9 and J is TRBJ2-3, with D maybe TRBD2 (7 bases). This CDR3 is 16 amino acids long. Germline V gene lookup returns CDR1 SGDLS and CDR2 YYNGEE. Trimming shortened V by 3 bases and J by 0 bases, and 14 bases separated the two germline ends. In nucleotides, the CDR3 is TGTGCCAGCAGCGGGGGGCTAGCGGTTAGCACAGATACGCAGTATTTT. Translating it yields CASSGGLAVSTDTQYF.

The J gene is TRBJ1-2, the V gene TRBV12-3 or TRBV12-4; no clear D gene. The CDR3 consists of 13 residues. The V end lost 5 bases, the J end lost 8 bases, and 15 bases lay between the germline ends. The CDR3 sequence: CASSPGGGRGYTF. The CDR3 nucleotides are TGTGCCAGCAGTCCCGGCGGAGGCCGGGGCTACACCTTC.

The rearrangement joins TRBV19 to TRBJ2-1, with TRBD2 matching over 9 bases. Germline V gives CDR1 LNHDA, CDR2 SQIVND (reference sequence). J gave up 10 bases and V 3 bases, and 10 bases lay outside the gene matches. The CDR3 contains 15 residues. In nucleotides, the CDR3 is TGTGCCAGTAGTATCCAATCCCTAGCGGGGACGGAGCAGTTCTTC. Protein: CASSIQSLAGTEQFF.

This chain joins TRBV24-1 and TRBJ1-1, with a possible D match to TRBD1 (5 bases). V was clipped by 7 bases and J by 8 bases, with 16 bases between them. The CDR3 consists of 13 residues. CDR1 and CDR2 (germline): KGHDR, SFDVKD. Here the CDR3 reads CATRGRDGGEAFF. CDR3 nucleotide sequence: TGTGCCACCAGGGGGCGGGACGGCGGAGAAGCTTTCTTT.

The V gene is TRBV7-9, the J gene TRBJ2-7; no firm D call. V lost 5 bases and J lost 1, with 15 bases in between. There are 15 residues in the CDR3. Looked up from germline, CDR1 is SEHNR and CDR2 is FQNEAQ (reference sequence). The CDR3 DNA is TGTGCCAGCAGCAAGGAACAACAGTCGTCCTACGAGCAGTACTTC. Residues: CASSKEQQSSYEQYF.

This clone was seen a single time. The V call is TRBV25-1, the J call TRBJ2-7; a possible D gene is TRBD2 (5 bases). Looked up from germline, CDR1 is MGHDK and CDR2 is SYGVNS. V lost 11 bases to trimming and J lost 7 bases, with 27 bases between them. The CDR3 is 15 amino acids. The CDR3 region is CAFPLPPGRPGEQYF. The CDR3 region has the DNA TGTGCCTTCCCTCTGCCCCCCGGACGGCCGGGGGAGCAGTACTTC.

The genes are TRBV28 and TRBJ1-4; 9 bases line up with TRBD1. Germline V gene lookup returns CDR1 MDHEN and CDR2 SYDVKM. The V gene end was trimmed by 10 bases and the J gene end by 7 bases; junction bases not matched to a gene: 16. The CDR3 runs to 16 residues. The CDR3 sequence: CAITNWAGTGTEKLFF. In DNA, the CDR3 is TGTGCCATCACTAATTGGGCCGGGACAGGGACTGAAAAACTGTTTTTT.